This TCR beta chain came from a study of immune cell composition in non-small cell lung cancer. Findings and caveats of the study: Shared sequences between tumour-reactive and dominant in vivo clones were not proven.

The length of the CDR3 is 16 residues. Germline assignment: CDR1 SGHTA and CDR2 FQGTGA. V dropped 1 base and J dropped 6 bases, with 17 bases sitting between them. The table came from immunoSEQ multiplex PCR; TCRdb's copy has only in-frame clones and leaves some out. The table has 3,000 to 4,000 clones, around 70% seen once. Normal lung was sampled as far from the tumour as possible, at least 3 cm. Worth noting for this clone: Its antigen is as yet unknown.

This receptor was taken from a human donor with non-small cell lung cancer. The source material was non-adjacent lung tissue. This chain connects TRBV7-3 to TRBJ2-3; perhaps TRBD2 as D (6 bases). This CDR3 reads CASSLIKSGVGDTQYF. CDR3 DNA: TGTGCCAGCAGCTTAATAAAGTCGGGAGTAGGCGATACGCAGTATTTT.